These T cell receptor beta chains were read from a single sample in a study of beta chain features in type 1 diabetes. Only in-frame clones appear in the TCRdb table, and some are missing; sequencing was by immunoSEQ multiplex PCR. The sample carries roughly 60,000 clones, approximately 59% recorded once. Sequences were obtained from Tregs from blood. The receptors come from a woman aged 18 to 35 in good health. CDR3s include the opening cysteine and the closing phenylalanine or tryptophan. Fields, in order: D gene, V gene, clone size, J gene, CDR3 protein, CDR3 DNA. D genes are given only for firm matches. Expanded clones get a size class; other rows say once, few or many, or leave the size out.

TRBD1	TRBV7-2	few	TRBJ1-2	CASREPGQGRRGYTF	TGTGCCAGCAGGGAACCGGGACAGGGCCGAAGGGGCTACACCTTC
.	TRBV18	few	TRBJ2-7	CASSPLGGGEQYF	TGTGCCAGCTCACCACTTGGGGGCGGCGAGCAGTACTTC
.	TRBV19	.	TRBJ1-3	CASISVPGKPTRSGNTIYF	TGTGCCAGTATTTCGGTTCCCGGGAAGCCGACGCGCTCTGGAAACACCATATATTTT
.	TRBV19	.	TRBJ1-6	CASSIQWGGNSPLHF	TGTGCCAGTAGTATACAGTGGGGCGGTAATTCACCCCTCCACTTT
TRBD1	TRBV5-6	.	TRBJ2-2	CASSLVGTANTGELFF	TGTGCCAGCAGCTTGGTAGGGACAGCCAACACCGGGGAGCTGTTTTTT
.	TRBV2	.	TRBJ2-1	CASSKLGGAGGNEQFF	TGTGCCAGCAGCAAACTTGGGGGGGCCGGGGGCAATGAGCAGTTCTTC
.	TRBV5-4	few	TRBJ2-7	CASSFTGVEQYF	TGTGCCAGCAGCTTTACGGGGGTCGAGCAGTACTTC
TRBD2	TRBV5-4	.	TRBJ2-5	CASSLRLAGGQETQYF	TGTGCCAGCAGCCTCCGACTAGCGGGGGGGCAGGAGACCCAGTACTTC
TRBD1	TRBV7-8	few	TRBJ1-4	CASSLVGTGSNEKLFF	TGTGCCAGCAGCTTAGTAGGGACAGGGTCTAATGAAAAACTGTTTTTT
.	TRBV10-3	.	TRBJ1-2	CAISEVSANYGYTF	TGTGCCATCAGTGAGGTCTCAGCTAACTATGGCTACACCTTC
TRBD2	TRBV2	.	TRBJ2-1	CASADAASGSNEQFF	TGTGCCAGCGCAGACGCGGCTAGCGGGAGCAATGAGCAGTTCTTC
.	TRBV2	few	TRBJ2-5	CASNSGETQYF	TGTGCCAGCAATTCCGGGGAGACCCAGTACTTC
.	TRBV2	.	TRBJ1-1	CASRIEVNTEAFF	TGTGCCAGCAGAATAGAGGTTAACACTGAAGCTTTCTTT
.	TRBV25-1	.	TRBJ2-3	CASSRGTDTQYF	TGTGCCAGCAGCCGGGGCACAGATACGCAGTATTTT
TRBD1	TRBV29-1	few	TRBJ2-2	CSAGGNRGLVAGELFF	TGCAGCGCCGGAGGAAACAGGGGTCTTGTGGCCGGGGAGCTGTTTTTT
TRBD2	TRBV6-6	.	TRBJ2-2	CASSYSGLAIAGELFF	TGTGCCAGCAGTTACTCGGGACTAGCGATTGCCGGGGAGCTGTTTTTT
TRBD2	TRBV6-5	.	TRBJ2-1	CASSSGTTGRREQFF	TGTGCCAGCAGCTCCGGGACTACCGGAAGGCGTGAGCAGTTCTTC
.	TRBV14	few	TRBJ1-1	CASSPSDSPLEAFF	TGTGCCAGCAGCCCATCCGACAGCCCTCTTGAAGCTTTCTTT
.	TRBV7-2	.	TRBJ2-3	CASSLNPRGTDTQYF	TGTGCCAGCAGCTTGAACCCCCGGGGCACAGATACGCAGTATTTT
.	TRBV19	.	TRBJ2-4	CASSPRPRQAFKNIQYF	TGTGCCAGTAGCCCCCGGCCTAGACAGGCCTTCAAAAACATTCAGTACTTC
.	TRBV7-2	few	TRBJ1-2	CASSFKLQGNGYTF	TGTGCCAGCAGCTTCAAGCTACAGGGAAATGGCTACACCTTC
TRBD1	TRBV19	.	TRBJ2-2	CASSRTGGRGTGELFF	TGTGCCAGTAGTCGGACAGGGGGCCGAGGCACCGGGGAGCTGTTTTTT
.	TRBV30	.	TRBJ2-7	CAWSQGMGYEQYF	TGTGCCTGGAGTCAGGGGATGGGCTACGAGCAGTACTTC
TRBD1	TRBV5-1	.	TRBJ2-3	CASSQGQVGPDTQYF	TGCGCCAGCAGCCAGGGACAGGTAGGACCAGATACGCAGTATTTT
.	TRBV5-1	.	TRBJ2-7	CASSSQWLDEQYF	TGCGCCAGCAGTTCCCAATGGCTAGACGAGCAGTACTTC
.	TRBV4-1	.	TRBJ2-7	CASSQDRNREYYEQYF	TGCGCCAGCAGCCAAGATCGCAACAGGGAATACTACGAGCAGTACTTC
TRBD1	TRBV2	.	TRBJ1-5	CASHGQVNQPQHF	TGTGCCAGCCACGGACAGGTCAATCAGCCCCAGCATTTT
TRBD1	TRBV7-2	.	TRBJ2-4	CASSLSGGNEYF	TGTGCCAGCAGCTTGTCAGGGGGCAACGAGTACTTC
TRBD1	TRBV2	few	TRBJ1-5	CASSAPGQGNQPQHF	TGTGCCAGCAGTGCCCCGGGACAGGGAAATCAGCCCCAGCATTTT
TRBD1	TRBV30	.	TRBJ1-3	CAWGLGQASGNTIYF	TGTGCCTGGGGGTTAGGACAGGCCTCTGGAAACACCATATATTTT
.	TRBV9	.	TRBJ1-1	CASTYISNTEAFF	TGTGCCAGCACCTATATTTCGAACACTGAAGCTTTCTTT
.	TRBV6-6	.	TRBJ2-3	CASRTTPTEDTQYF	TGTGCCAGCAGAACCACCCCGACAGAAGATACGCAGTATTTT
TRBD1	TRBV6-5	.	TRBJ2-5	CASSSRTGVKTQYF	TGTGCCAGCAGTTCTCGGACAGGGGTTAAGACCCAGTACTTC
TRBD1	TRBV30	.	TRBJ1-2	CAWSRQGVNYGYTF	TGTGCCTGGAGTAGACAGGGGGTGAACTATGGCTACACCTTC
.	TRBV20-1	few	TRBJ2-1	CSLKEYNEQFF	TGCAGTCTTAAGGAGTACAATGAGCAGTTCTTC
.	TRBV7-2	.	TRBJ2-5	CASSWDMLETQYF	TGTGCCAGCAGCTGGGACATGTTAGAGACCCAGTACTTC
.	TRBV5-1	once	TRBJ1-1	CASSLDGGRWTEAFF	TGCGCCAGCAGCTTGGACGGGGGGCGTTGGACTGAAGCTTTCTTT
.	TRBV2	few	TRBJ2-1	CASSEPFNEQFF	TGTGCCAGCAGTGAACCCTTCAATGAGCAGTTCTTC
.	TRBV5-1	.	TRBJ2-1	CASSTLHRVGEQFF	TGCGCCAGCAGCACCCTCCACAGGGTAGGTGAGCAGTTCTTC
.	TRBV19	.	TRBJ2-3	CASSKGAKGLLDTQYF	TGTGCCAGTAGTAAGGGAGCGAAGGGCTTATTAGATACGCAGTATTTT
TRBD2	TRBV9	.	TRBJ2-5	CASSVAHGLAGETQYF	TGTGCCAGCAGCGTAGCTCACGGACTAGCGGGGGAGACCCAGTACTTC
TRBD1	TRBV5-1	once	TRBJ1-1	CASSPQDRGVAFF	TGCGCCAGCAGCCCCCAGGACAGGGGGGTAGCTTTCTTT
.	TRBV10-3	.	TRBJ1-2	CAISSVAGDGYTF	TGTGCCATCAGTTCGGTCGCGGGGGATGGCTACACCTTC
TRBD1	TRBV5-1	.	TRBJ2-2	CASSLLQGSGELFF	TGCGCCAGCAGCTTGCTACAGGGGTCCGGGGAGCTGTTTTTT
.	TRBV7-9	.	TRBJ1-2	CASSQQINYGYTF	TGTGCCAGCAGCCAACAAATTAACTATGGCTACACCTTC
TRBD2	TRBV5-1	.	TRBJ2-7	CASSLGFSSGRIEAYEQYF	TGCGCCAGCAGCTTGGGGTTTTCCAGCGGGAGAATTGAGGCCTACGAGCAGTACTTC
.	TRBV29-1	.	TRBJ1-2	CSVLGGYGYTF	TGCAGCGTTTTAGGCGGCTATGGCTACACCTTC
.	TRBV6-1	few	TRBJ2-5	CASSEAPGETQYF	TGTGCCAGCAGTGAAGCGCCGGGAGAGACCCAGTACTTC
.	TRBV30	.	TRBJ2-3	CAWHGRTGTDTQYF	TGTGCCTGGCACGGTCGGACAGGCACAGATACGCAGTATTTT
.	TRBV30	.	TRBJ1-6	CAWGLDSVNSPLHF	TGTGCCTGGGGATTGGACAGCGTAAATTCACCCCTCCACTTT
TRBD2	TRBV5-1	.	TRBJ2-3	CASSTGGTSASTDTQYF	TGCGCCAGCAGCACTGGGGGGACTAGCGCGAGCACAGATACGCAGTATTTT
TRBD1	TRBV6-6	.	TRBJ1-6	CASWDRSSPLHF	TGTGCCAGCTGGGACAGGTCGTCACCCCTCCACTTT
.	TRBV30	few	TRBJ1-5	CAWSVQGNQPQHF	TGTGCCTGGAGTGTACAGGGCAATCAGCCCCAGCATTTT
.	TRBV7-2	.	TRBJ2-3	CASSLGYRGTDTQYF	TGTGCCAGCAGCTTAGGGTACCGGGGCACAGATACGCAGTATTTT